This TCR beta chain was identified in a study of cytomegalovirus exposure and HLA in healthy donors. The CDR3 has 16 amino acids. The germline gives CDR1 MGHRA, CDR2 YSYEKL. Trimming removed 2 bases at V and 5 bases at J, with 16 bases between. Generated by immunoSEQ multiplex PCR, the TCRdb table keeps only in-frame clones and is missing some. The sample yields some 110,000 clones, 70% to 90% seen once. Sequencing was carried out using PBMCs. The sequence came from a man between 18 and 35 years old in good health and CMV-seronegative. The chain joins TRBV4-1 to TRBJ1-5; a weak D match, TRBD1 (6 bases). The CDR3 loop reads CASSQLGRGSDQPQHF. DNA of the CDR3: TGCGCCAGCAGCCAACTAGGCAGGGGTTCGGATCAGCCCCAGCATTTT.